The entry that follows covers one TCR beta chain sequence. In this sample, this clonotype turned up many times. Its antigen is not yet known. No per-base quality is available; no much larger clone lies one base away. This record comes from a study of blood T cells in healthy people across ages (dated by TCRdb to between 2014 and 2016). Context from the whole study: In model experiments, template switching captured about one uniquely barcoded TCR beta cDNA molecule for every two T cells. To track age-related changes in TCR beta repertoire diversity, the study relied on deep sequencing normalized with unique cDNA molecular identifiers. The donors were split into four age groups: young (average around 16 years), middle-aged (nearly 40), aged (roughly 60) and long-lived (over 75). Donors of different ages were randomly distributed across sequencing lanes to avoid experimental bias. For two donors (one aged 18 to 30 and one aged 80 or older), the study analyzed two additional independent replicas of 1 million unique cDNA reads from the same blood draw.

Systemically healthy Caucasian individuals from Russia, 35 to 50 in total and aged roughly 6 to 100 years, were included as donors. Approximately 9.3 milliliters of peripheral blood were collected from each donor into EDTA-treated Vacutainer tubes. Ficoll-Paque density-gradient centrifugation was used to isolate PBMCs, with at least 6.5 million per sample. Trizol reagent was used to extract total RNA from PBMCs, with at least 5.5 micrograms per sample. The percentages of naive CD45RAhigh/CD27high T cells were determined by flow cytometry on a PBMC aliquot from every donor. Libraries were built with 5' RACE. Instrument used: Illumina HiSeq 2500. A second PCR of 7 to 11 cycles was run with a J-beta primer mix and a sample-barcoded 5' primer. Each TCR beta cDNA molecule received a unique molecular identifier from a template-switch 5' adaptor carrying 12 random nucleotides. Each sample yielded at least 2.5 million CDR3-containing paired-end reads. All of the RNA was converted into first-strand cDNA using the Mint cDNA synthesis kit, with a TRBC-specific oligonucleotide serving as the primer. Following uracil-DNA glycosylase treatment, all cDNA underwent a first 18-cycle PCR with the universal primers M1SS and BC2_uni_R. In the original analysis: Normalization of each sample was performed by random selection of 1 million high-quality reads, each carrying a distinct molecular identifier. Instead of being binned into consensus sequences, reads with shared molecular identifiers were discarded. MiTCR, with a Q25 quality threshold and the strictest error-elimination algorithm, was used for CDR3 identification, clonotype clustering and error correction. A nonparametric unseen species model with Euler transformation was used to estimate a lower bound on total TCR beta diversity. The public reads were reprocessed in TCRdb via fastp at Q25 and MiXCR, keeping in-frame beta chains. Each entry merges the rows of one CDR3 protein and shows their most common DNA and genes. The V and J calls were determined by TCRdb, not by the authors. The sample records about 1.1 million distinct CDR3 sequences, under 40% of which are singletons. Of the sample, about an eighth falls within the top ten clones.

General findings and caveats noted by the study authors: As age increased, observed TCR beta diversity per million T cells dropped in a roughly linear way, and a significant reduction was already evident by age 40. There was a strong correlation between observed TCR beta diversity and the percentage of naive T cells measured by flow cytometry. Estimates of total diversity from one million sequenced T cells were regarded as lower bounds and underestimates. Compared with the aged group, the long-lived group had more naive CD4+ T cells, fewer expanded clones and increased TCR diversity, a pattern suggesting age selection. Conclusive comparison of naive and antigen-experienced compartments was prevented by the profiling of bulk unsorted PBMCs. Because the CMV infection status of the donors was unknown, age-related changes in expanded clonotypes may potentially have been confounded.

V lost 6 bases and J lost 4 bases; the stretch between them is 12 bases long. The CDR3 runs 13 residues from the cysteine to the phenylalanine. The entry retains the CDR3 DNA only, 39 bases that are in frame from base 1. The sample was blood. The V gene is TRBV12-3 or TRBV12-4 and the J gene is TRBJ1-2; no D gene can be assigned with confidence. This receptor was obtained from a man aged 18-30 years in good health. The CDR3 loop reads CASSPGWSYGYTF. The DNA sequence reads TGTGCCAGCAGCCCCGGTTGGTCCTATGGCTACACCTTC.